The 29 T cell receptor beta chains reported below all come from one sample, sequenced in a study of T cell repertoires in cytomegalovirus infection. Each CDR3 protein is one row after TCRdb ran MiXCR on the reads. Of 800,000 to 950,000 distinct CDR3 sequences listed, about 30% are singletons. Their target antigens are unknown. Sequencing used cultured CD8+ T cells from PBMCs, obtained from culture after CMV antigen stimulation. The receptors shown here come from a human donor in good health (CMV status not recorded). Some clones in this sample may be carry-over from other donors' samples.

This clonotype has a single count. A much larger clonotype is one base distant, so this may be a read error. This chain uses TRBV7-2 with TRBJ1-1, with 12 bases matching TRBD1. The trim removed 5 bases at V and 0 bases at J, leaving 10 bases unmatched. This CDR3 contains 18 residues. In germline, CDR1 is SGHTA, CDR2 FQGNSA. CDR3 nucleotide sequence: TGTGCCAGCAGCCCTAGACTGGGACAGGGGGCCTTGAACACTGAAGCTTTCTTT. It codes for CASSPRLGQGALNTEAFF.

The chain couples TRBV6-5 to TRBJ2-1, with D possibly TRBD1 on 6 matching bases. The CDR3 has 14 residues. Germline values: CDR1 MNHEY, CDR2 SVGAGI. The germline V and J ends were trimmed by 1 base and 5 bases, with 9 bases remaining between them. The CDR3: CASSYFGQNNEQFF. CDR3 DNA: TGTGCCAGCAGTTACTTCGGACAGAACAATGAGCAGTTCTTC.

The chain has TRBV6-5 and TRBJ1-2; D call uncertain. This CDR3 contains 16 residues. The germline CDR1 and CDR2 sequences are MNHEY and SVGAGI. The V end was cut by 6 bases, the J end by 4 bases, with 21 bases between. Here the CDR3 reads CASRMGSGEGGYGYTF. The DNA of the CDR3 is TGTGCCAGCAGGATGGGGAGCGGGGAAGGAGGCTATGGCTACACCTTC.

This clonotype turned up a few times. This CDR3 reads CASSRTSGALEQYF. CDR3 nucleotide sequence: TGTGCCAGTAGTCGGACTAGCGGGGCGCTCGAGCAGTACTTC. The V call is TRBV19, the J call TRBJ2-7, with TRBD2 matching over 12 bases. CDR1 is LNHDA, CDR2 SQIVND, per germline (reference sequence). Unmatched junction bases numbered 5, after V lost 5 bases and J lost 6 bases. There are 14 residues in the CDR3.

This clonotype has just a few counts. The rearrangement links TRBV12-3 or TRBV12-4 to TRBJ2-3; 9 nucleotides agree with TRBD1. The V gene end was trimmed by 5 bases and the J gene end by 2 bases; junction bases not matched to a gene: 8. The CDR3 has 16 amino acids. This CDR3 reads CASSQTGGPYTDTQYF. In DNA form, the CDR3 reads TGTGCCAGCAGTCAAACAGGGGGCCCCTACACAGATACGCAGTATTTT.

CDR3 bases: TGCAGTGCTAGAGATTTCTTAGCGGATGACGATGAGCAGTTCTTC. This codes for CSARDFLADDDEQFF. The chain has TRBV20-1 and TRBJ2-1; perhaps TRBD2 as D (6 bases). The CDR3 runs to 15 residues. V lost 0 bases, J lost 8 bases, and 17 bases lay in between. Germline V gene data show CDR1 as DFQATT and CDR2 as SNEGSKA (reference sequence).

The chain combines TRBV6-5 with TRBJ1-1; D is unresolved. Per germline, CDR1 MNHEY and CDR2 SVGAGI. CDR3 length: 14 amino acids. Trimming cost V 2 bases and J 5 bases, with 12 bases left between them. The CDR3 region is CASSYGDGWTEAFF. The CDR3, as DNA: TGTGCCAGCAGTTACGGCGATGGATGGACTGAAGCTTTCTTT.

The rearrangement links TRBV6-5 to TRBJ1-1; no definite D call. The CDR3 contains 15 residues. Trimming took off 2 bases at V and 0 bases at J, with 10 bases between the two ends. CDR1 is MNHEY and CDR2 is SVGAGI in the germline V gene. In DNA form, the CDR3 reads TGTGCCAGCAGTTACCCCGGCAGCCTGAACACTGAAGCTTTCTTT. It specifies CASSYPGSLNTEAFF.

The CDR3 here is CASSYPDRYLYNEQFF. As DNA, the CDR3 is TGTGCCAGCAGTTACCCCGACAGGTACCTATACAATGAGCAGTTCTTC. This chain joins TRBV6-2 or TRBV6-3 and TRBJ2-1, with a tentative D call TRBD1 (6 bases). The CDR3 is made up of 16 amino acids. V was shortened by 2 bases and J by 4 bases, with 15 bases between the two germline ends. The germline V gene has CDR1 MNHEY and CDR2 SVGEGT.

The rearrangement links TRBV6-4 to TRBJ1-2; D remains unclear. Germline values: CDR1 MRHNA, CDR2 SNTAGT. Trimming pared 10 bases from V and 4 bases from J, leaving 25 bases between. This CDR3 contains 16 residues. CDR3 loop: CAIPRNKGTDRYGYTF. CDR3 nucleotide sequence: TGTGCCATCCCCAGAAATAAGGGTACGGACCGCTATGGCTACACCTTC.

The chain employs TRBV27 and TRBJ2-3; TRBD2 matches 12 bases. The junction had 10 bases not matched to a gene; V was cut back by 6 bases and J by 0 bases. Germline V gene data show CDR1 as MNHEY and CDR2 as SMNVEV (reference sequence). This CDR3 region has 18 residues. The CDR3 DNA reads TGTGCCAGCAGCTTAGTACTAGCGGGGGGTCCTAGCACAGATACGCAGTATTTT. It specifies CASSLVLAGGPSTDTQYF.

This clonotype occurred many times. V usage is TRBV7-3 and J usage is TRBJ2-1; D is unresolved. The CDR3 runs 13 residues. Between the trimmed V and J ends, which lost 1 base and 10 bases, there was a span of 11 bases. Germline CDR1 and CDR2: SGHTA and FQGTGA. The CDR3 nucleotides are TGTGCCAGCAGCTTAATGGGCGCATGGGAGCAGTTCTTC. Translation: CASSLMGAWEQFF.

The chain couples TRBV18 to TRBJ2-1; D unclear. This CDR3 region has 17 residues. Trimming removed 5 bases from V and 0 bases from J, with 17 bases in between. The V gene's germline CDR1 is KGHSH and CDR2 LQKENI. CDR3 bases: TGTGCCAGCTCATCCGCCCTCGGTGGCAGCTCCTACAATGAGCAGTTCTTC. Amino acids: CASSSALGGSSYNEQFF.

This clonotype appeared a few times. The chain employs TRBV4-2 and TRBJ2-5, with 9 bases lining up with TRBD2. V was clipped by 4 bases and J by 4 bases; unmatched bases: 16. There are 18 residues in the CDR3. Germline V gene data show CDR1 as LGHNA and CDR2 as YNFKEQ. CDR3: CASSPLESGGTPPETQYF. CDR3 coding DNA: TGTGCCAGCAGCCCCTTAGAGAGCGGGGGGACCCCCCCAGAGACCCAGTACTTC.

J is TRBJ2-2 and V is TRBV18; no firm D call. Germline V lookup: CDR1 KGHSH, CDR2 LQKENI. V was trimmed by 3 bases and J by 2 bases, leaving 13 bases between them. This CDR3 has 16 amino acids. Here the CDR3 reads CASSPPSSVNTGELFF. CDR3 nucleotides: TGTGCCAGCTCACCCCCATCTTCTGTCAACACCGGGGAGCTGTTTTTT.

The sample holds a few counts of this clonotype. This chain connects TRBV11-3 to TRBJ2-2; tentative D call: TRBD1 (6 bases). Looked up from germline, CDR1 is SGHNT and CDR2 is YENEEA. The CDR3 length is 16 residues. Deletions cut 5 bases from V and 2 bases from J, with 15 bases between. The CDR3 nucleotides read TGTGCCAGCAGCGGGGGCGCCGCCCTCAACACCGGGGAGCTGTTTTTT. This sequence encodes CASSGGAALNTGELFF.

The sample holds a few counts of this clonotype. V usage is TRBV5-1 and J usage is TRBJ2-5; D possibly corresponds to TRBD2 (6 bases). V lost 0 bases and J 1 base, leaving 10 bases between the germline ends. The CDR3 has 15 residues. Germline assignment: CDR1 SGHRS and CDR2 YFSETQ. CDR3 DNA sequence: TGCGCCAGCAGCTTGGCCAAGGGACTCCAAGAGACCCAGTACTTC. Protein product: CASSLAKGLQETQYF.

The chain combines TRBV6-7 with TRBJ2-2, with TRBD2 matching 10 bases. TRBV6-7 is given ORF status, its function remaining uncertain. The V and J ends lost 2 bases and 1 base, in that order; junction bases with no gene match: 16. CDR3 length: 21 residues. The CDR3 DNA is TGTGCCAGCAGTTACCAAGGCTCTAGCGGGGGAGGGATTTTGAACACCGGGGAGCTGTTTTTT. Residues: CASSYQGSSGGGILNTGELFF.

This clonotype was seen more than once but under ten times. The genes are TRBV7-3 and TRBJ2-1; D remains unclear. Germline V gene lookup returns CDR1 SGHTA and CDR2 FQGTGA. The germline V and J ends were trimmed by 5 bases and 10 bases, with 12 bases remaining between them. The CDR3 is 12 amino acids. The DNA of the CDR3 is TGTGCCAGCAGCCGGAAGTTAGGCGAGCAGTTCTTC. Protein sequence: CASSRKLGEQFF.

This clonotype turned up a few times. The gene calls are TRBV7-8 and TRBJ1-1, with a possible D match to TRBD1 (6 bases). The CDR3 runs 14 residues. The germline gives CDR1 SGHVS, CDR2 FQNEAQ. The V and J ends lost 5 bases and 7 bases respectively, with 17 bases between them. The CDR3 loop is CASSQGLQAVEAFF. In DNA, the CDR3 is TGTGCCAGCAGCCAGGGGTTACAGGCGGTTGAAGCTTTCTTT. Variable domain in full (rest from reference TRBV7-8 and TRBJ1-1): GAGVSQSPRYKVAKRGQDVALRCDPISGHVSLFWYQQALGQGPEFLTYFQNEAQLDKSGLPSDRFFAERPEGSVSTLKIQRTQQEDSAVYLCASSQGLQAVEAFFGQGTRLTVV.

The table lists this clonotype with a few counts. For the CDR3, the DNA is TGTGCCAGCAGCCAGTTCCCCGAAGGTGGACTTAATTCACCCCTCCACTTT. Translating gives CASSQFPEGGLNSPLHF. The V call is TRBV11-2, the J call TRBJ1-6; D remains unclear. The CDR3 totals 17 residues. Germline V CDR1 and CDR2: SGHAT, FQNNGV. V lost 5 bases to trimming and J lost 6 bases, with 20 bases between them. Complete variable domain (other parts from reference TRBV11-2 and TRBJ1-6): EAGVAQSPRYKIIEKRQSVAFWCNPISGHATLYWYQQILGQGPKLLIQFQNNGVVDDSQLPKDRFSAERLKGVDSTLKIQPAKLEDSAVYLCASSQFPEGGLNSPLHFGNGTRLTVT.

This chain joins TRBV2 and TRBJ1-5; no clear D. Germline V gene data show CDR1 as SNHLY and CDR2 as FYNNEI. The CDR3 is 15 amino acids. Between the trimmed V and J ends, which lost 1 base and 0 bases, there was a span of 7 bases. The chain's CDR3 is CASSEGVNSNQPQHF. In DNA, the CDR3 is TGTGCCAGCAGTGAAGGCGTGAATAGCAATCAGCCCCAGCATTTT.

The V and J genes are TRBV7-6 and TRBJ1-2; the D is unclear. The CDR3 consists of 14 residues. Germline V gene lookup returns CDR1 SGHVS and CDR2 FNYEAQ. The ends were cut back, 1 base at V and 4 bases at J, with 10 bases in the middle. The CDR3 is CASSLGGQFYGYTF. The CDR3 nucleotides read TGTGCCAGCAGCTTAGGTGGCCAGTTCTATGGCTACACCTTC. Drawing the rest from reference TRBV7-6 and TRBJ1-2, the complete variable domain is GAGVSQSPRYKVTKRGQDVALRCDPISGHVSLYWYRQALGQGPEFLTYFNYEAQQDKSGLPNDRFSAERPEGSISTLTIQRTEQRDSAMYRCASSLGGQFYGYTFGSGTRLTVV.

For the CDR3, the DNA is TGTGCCAGCAGCCCGAATCCGGGGTCCGCGAACACCGGGGAGCTGTTTTTT. It translates to CASSPNPGSANTGELFF. This chain joins TRBV7-2 and TRBJ2-2; D perhaps matches TRBD2 (5 bases). V lost 5 bases, J lost 0 bases, and 16 bases lay in between. Germline V gene lookup returns CDR1 SGHTA and CDR2 FQGNSA. CDR3 length equals 17 residues.

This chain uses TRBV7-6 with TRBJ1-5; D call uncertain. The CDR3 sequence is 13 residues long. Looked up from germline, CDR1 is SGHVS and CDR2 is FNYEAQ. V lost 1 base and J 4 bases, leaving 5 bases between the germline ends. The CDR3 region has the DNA TGTGCCAGCAGCTTAGGGGAAAATCAGCCCCAGCATTTT. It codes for CASSLGENQPQHF. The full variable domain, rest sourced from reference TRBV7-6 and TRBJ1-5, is GAGVSQSPRYKVTKRGQDVALRCDPISGHVSLYWYRQALGQGPEFLTYFNYEAQQDKSGLPNDRFSAERPEGSISTLTIQRTEQRDSAMYRCASSLGENQPQHFGDGTRLSIL.

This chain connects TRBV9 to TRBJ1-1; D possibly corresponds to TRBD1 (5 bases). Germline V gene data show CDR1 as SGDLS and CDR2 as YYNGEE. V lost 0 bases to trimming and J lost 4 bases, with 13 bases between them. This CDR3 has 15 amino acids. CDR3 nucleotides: TGTGCCAGCAGCGTAGGTTCAGGGAAGGGCACTGAAGCTTTCTTT. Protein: CASSVGSGKGTEAFF.

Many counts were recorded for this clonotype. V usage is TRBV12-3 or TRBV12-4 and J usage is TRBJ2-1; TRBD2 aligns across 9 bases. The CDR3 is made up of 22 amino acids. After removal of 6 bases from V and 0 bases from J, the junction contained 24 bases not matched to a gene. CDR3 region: CASRAGLAWTPPDRSSYNEQFF. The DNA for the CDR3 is TGTGCCAGCAGGGCGGGACTAGCATGGACTCCACCCGACCGTAGCTCCTACAATGAGCAGTTCTTC.

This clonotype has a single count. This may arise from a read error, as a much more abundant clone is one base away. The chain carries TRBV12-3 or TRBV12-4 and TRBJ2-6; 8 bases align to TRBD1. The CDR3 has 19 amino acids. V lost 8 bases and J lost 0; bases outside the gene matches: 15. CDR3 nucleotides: TGTGCCAGCTCTTTCTTGGTCGGGACAGGAAGCTCTGGGGCCAACGTCCTGACTTTC. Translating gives CASSFLVGTGSSGANVLTF.

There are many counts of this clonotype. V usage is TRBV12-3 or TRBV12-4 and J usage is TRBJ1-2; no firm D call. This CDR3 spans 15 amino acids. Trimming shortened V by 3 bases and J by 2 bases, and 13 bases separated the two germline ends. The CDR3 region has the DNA TGTGCCAGCAGTTTCAATCAGGCAGTGAACTATGGCTACACCTTC. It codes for CASSFNQAVNYGYTF.